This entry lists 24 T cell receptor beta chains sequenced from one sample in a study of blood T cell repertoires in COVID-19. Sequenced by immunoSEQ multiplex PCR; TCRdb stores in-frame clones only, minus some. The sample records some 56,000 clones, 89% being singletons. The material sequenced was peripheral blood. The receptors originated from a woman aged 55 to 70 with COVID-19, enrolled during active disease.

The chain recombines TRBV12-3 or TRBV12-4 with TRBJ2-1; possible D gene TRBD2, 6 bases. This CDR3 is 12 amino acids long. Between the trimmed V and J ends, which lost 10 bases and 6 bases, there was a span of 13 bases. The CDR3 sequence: CAIKEGGNEQFF. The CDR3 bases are TGTGCCATCAAGGAGGGAGGCAATGAGCAGTTCTTC.

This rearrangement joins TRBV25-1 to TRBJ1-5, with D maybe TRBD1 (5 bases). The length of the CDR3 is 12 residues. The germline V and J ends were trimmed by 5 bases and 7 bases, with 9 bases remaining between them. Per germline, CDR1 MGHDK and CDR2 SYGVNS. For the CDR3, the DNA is TGTGCCAGCAGTTGGGGCTTGCAGCCCCAGCATTTT. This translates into CASSWGLQPQHF.

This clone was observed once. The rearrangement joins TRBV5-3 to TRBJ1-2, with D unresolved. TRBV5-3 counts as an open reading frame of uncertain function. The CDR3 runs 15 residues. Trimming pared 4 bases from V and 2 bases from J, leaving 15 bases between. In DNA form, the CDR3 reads TGTGCCAGAAGCACCCCCAACGCGGGGAACTATGGCTACACCTTC. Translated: CARSTPNAGNYGYTF.

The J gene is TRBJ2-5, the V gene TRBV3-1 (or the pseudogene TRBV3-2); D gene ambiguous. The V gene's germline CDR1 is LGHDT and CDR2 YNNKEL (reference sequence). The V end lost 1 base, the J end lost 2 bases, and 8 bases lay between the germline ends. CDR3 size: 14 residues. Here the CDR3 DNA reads TGTGCCAGCAGCCAAGGTCCAGAACAAGAGACCCAGTACTTC. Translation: CASSQGPEQETQYF.

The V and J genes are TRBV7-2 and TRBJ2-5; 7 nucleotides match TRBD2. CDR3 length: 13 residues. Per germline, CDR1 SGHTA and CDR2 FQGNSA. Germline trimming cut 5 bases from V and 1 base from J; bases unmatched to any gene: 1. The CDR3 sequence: CASSRGVQETQYF. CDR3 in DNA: TGTGCCAGCAGCCGGGGGGTCCAAGAGACCCAGTACTTC.

The CDR3 loop is CASSDSPQVSSYEQYF. CDR3 coding DNA: TGTGCCAGCAGTGACTCCCCACAGGTTAGCTCCTACGAGCAGTACTTC. V usage is TRBV2 and J usage is TRBJ2-7, with TRBD1 as a possible D gene (5 bases). This CDR3 is built from 16 residues. V lost 3 bases and J 0 bases, leaving 15 bases between the germline ends. Germline assignment: CDR1 SNHLY and CDR2 FYNNEI.

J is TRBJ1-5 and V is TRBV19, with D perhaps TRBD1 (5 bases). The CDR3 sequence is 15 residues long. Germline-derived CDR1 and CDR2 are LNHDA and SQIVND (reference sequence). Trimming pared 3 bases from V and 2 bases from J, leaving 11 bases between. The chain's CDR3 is CASSIGRGGNQPQHF. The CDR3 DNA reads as TGTGCCAGTAGTATCGGGAGAGGGGGCAATCAGCCCCAGCATTTT.

In nucleotides, the CDR3 is TGCGCCAGCAGCTTGCTAGGGACAGCCGGGGAGACCCAGTACTTC. Protein sequence: CASSLLGTAGETQYF. This chain joins TRBV5-1 and TRBJ2-5, with 7 bases that match TRBD1. CDR1 and CDR2 (germline): SGHRS, YFSETQ. CDR3 size: 15 residues. Unmatched junction bases numbered 8, after V lost 1 base and J lost 5 bases.

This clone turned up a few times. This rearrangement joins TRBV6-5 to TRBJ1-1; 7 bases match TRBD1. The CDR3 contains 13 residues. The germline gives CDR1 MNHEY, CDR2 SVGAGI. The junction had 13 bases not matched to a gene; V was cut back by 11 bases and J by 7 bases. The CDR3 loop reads CACAQTGYLEAFF. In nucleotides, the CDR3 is TGTGCCTGCGCCCAGACAGGGTATCTTGAAGCTTTCTTT.

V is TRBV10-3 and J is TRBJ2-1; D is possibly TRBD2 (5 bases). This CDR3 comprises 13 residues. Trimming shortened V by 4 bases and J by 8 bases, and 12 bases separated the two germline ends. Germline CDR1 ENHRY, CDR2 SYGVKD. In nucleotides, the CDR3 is TGTGCCATCAGTGCACTAGTGGACGATGAGCAGTTCTTC. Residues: CAISALVDDEQFF.

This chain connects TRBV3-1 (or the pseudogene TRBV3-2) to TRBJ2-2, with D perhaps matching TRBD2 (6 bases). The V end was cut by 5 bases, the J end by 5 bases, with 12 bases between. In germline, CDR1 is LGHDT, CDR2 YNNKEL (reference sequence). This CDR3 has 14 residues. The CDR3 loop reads CASSVRGWTGELFF. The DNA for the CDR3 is TGTGCCAGCAGCGTACGGGGGTGGACCGGGGAGCTGTTTTTT.

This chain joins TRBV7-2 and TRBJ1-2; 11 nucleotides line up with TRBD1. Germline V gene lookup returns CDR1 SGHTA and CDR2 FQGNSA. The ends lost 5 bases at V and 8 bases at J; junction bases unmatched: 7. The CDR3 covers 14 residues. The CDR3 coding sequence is TGTGCCAGCAGCACTCGGGACAGGGGGAGCGGCTACACCTTC. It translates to CASSTRDRGSGYTF.

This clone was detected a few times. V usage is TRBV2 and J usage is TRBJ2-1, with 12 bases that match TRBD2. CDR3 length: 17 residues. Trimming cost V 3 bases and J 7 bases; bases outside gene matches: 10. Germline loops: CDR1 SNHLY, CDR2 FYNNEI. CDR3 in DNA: TGTGCCAGCAGTGATGTTCCTCGGACTAGCGGGGAAAATGAGCAGTTCTTC. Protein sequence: CASSDVPRTSGENEQFF.

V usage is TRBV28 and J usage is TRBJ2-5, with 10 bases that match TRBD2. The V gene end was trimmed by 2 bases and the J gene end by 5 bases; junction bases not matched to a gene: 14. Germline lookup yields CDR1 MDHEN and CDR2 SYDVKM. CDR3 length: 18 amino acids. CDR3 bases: TGTGCCAGCAGTTTAAACCAGGCGGGCCAAGCGGGGGGGGAGACCCAGTACTTC. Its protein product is CASSLNQAGQAGGETQYF.

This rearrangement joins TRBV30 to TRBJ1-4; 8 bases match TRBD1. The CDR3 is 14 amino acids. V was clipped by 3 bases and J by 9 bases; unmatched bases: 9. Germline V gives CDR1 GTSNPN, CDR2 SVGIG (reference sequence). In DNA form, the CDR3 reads TGTGCCTGGAGCCGGACAGGGCAACGTAAAAAACTGTTTTTT. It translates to CAWSRTGQRKKLFF.

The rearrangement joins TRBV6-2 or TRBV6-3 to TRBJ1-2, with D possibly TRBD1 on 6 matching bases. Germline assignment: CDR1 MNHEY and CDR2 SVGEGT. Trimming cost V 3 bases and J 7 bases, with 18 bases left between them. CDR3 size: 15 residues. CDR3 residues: CASSYGVRGAAGYTF. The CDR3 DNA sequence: TGTGCCAGCAGTTATGGGGTCAGGGGCGCGGCTGGCTACACCTTC.

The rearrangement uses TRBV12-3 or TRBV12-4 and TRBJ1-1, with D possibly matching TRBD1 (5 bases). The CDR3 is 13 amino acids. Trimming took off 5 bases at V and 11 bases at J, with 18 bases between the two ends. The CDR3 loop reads CASSTQVLDLAFF. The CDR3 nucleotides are TGTGCCAGCAGTACACAGGTCCTTGACTTGGCTTTCTTT.

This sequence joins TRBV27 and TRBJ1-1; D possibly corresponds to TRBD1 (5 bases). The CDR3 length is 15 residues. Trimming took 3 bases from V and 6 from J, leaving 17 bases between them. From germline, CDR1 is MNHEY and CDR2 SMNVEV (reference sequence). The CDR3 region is CASSFNLGRLAEAFF. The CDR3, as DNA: TGTGCCAGCAGTTTTAATTTGGGGCGACTGGCTGAAGCTTTCTTT.

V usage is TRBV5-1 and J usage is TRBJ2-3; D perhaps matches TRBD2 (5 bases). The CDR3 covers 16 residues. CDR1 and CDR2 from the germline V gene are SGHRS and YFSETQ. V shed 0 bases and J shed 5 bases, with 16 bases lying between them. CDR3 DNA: TGCGCCAGCAGCTTGGTAGGCGTGCCAGAGGGAGATACGCAGTATTTT. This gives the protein CASSLVGVPEGDTQYF. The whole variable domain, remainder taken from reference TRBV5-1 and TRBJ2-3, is KAGVTQTPRYLIKTRGQQVTLSCSPISGHRSVSWYQQTPGQGLQFLFEYFSETQRNKGNFPGRFSGRQFSNSRSEMNVSTLELGDSALYLCASSLVGVPEGDTQYFGPGTRLTVL.

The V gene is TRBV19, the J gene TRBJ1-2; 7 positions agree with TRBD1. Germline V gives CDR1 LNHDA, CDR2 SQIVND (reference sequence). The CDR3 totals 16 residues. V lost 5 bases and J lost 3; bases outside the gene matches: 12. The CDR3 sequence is CASSANPGTADYGYTF. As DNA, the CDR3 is TGTGCCAGTAGTGCCAACCCCGGGACAGCAGACTATGGCTACACCTTC.

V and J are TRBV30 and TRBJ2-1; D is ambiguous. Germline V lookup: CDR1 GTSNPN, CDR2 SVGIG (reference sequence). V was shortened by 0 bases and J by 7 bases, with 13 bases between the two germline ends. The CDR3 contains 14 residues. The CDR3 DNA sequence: TGTGCCTGGAGTGTTCCTAATGCTGCGAATGAGCAGTTCTTC. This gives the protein CAWSVPNAANEQFF. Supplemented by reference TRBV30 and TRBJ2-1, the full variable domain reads SQTIHQWPATLVQPVGSPLSLECTVEGTSNPNLYWYRQAAGRGLQLLFYSVGIGQISSEVPQNLSASRPQDRQFILSSKKLLLSDSGFYLCAWSVPNAANEQFFGPGTRLTVL.

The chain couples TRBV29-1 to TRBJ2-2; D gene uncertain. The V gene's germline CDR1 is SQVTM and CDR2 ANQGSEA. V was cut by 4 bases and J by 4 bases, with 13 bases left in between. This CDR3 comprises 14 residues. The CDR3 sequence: CSVALEDITGELFF. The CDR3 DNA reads TGCAGCGTTGCCCTAGAGGATATCACCGGGGAGCTGTTTTTT.

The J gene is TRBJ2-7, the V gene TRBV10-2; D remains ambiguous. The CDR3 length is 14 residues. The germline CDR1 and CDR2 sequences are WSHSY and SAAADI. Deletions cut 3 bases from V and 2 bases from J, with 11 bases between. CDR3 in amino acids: CASSDSLAAYEQYF. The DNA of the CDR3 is TGCGCCAGCAGTGATAGCTTGGCGGCCTACGAGCAGTACTTC.

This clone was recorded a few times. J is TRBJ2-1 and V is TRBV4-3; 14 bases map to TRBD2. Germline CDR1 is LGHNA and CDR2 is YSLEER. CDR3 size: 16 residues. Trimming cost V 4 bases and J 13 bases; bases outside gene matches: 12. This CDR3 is CASSRSGGTSGGLQFF. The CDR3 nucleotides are TGCGCCAGCAGCCGGTCAGGCGGGACTAGCGGGGGCCTCCAGTTCTTC.